One and the same sample provided the 30 T cell receptor beta chains below, sequenced in a study of blood T cells in healthy people across ages. It was with a sample-barcoded 5' primer and a J-beta primer mix that a second PCR of roughly 7 to 11 cycles was run. TCRdb ran MiXCR on the 5' RACE reads and lists one entry per CDR3 protein. The sample consists of about 970,000 distinct CDR3 sequences, about 51% of them appearing once. Input material: blood. Receptors originate from a woman aged 55-70 years in good health.

The V and J genes are TRBV18 and TRBJ2-5; D call uncertain. Trimming removed 4 bases from V and 5 bases from J, with 17 bases in between. This CDR3 has 15 residues. Per germline, CDR1 KGHSH and CDR2 LQKENI. The chain's CDR3 is CASSLGSWKTETQYF. The CDR3 DNA is TGTGCCAGCTCACTGGGATCTTGGAAGACGGAGACCCAGTACTTC.

This clonotype was seen a handful of times. The CDR3 spells CAIRSGSKNEQYF. In nucleotides, the CDR3 is TGTGCCATCAGGAGCGGGAGTAAGAACGAGCAGTACTTC. V and J are TRBV10-3 and TRBJ2-7, with 8 nucleotides matching TRBD2. The CDR3 is 13 residues long. After removal of 6 bases from V and 5 bases from J, the junction contained 6 bases not matched to a gene. Germline lookup yields CDR1 ENHRY and CDR2 SYGVKD.

This clonotype was seen a few times. The genes are TRBV29-1 and TRBJ2-1, with D hard to call. The CDR3 extends over 11 amino acids. Trimming stripped 7 bases from V and 5 bases from J, with 9 bases between. Germline loops: CDR1 SQVTM, CDR2 ANQGSEA. The CDR3, as DNA: TGCAGCGCCGTAACGGACAATGAGCAGTTCTTC. Its translation: CSAVTDNEQFF.

This clonotype was seen only a few times. V usage is TRBV20-1 and J usage is TRBJ2-1; tentative D call: TRBD2 (5 bases). Deletions cut 5 bases from V and 3 bases from J, with 11 bases between. CDR1 is DFQATT, CDR2 SNEGSKA, per germline (reference sequence). The CDR3 length is 13 residues. This chain's CDR3 is CSAPESGYNEQFF. For the CDR3, the DNA is TGCAGTGCTCCGGAAAGCGGCTACAATGAGCAGTTCTTC.

V is TRBV6-5 and J is TRBJ2-6; no clear D gene. With 3 bases removed from V and 2 bases from J, the gap between germline ends came to 11 bases. Germline CDR1 and CDR2: MNHEY and SVGAGI. The CDR3 has 16 residues. CDR3 sequence: CASSYSIGAGANVLTF. The CDR3 nucleotides are TGTGCCAGCAGTTATTCTATTGGGGCTGGGGCCAACGTCCTGACTTTC.

CDR3 region: CASRYGWEQYF. The CDR3 DNA is TGTGCCAGCAGGTACGGGTGGGAGCAGTACTTC. The J gene is TRBJ2-5, the V gene TRBV27; perhaps TRBD2 as D (5 bases). The CDR3 length is 11 residues. CDR1 and CDR2 from the germline V gene are MNHEY and SMNVEV (reference sequence). The V end was cut by 6 bases, the J end by 11 bases, with 13 bases between.

There are a few counts of this clonotype. The rearrangement uses TRBV29-1 and TRBJ2-1, with 8 positions matching TRBD2. The CDR3 loop spans 15 amino acids. J lost 8 bases, V lost 7 bases, and 16 bases had no gene match. Germline V gives CDR1 SQVTM, CDR2 ANQGSEA. Written as DNA, the CDR3 is TGCAGCGCCTTGGGGTCAAGGACTAGCTTCGATGAGCAGTTCTTC. Protein: CSALGSRTSFDEQFF.

J is TRBJ2-5 and V is TRBV5-1, with 9 bases identical to TRBD1. CDR3 length equals 15 residues. Trimming took 5 bases from V and 11 from J; bases not matched to a gene: 16. Germline CDR1 and CDR2: SGHRS and YFSETQ. The CDR3, as DNA: TGCGCCAGCAGGGACGGACAGGGGTTACGAGTTGAGCAGTACTTC. It is translated as CASRDGQGLRVEQYF. The whole variable domain, filled in from reference TRBV5-1 and TRBJ2-5, reads KAGVTQTPRYLIKTRGQQVTLSCSPISGHRSVSWYQQTPGQGLQFLFEYFSETQRNKGNFPGRFSGRQFSNSRSEMNVSTLELGDSALYLCASRDGQGLRVEQYFGPGTRLLVL.

This clonotype appeared a single time. The gene calls are TRBV6-2 or TRBV6-3 and TRBJ2-3, with a possible D match to TRBD2 (5 bases). This CDR3 spans 15 amino acids. CDR1 is MNHEY and CDR2 is SVGEGT in the germline V gene. V lost 0 bases to trimming and J lost 6 bases, with 13 bases between them. CDR3 region: CASSYSERPPDTQYF. In DNA, the CDR3 is TGTGCCAGCAGTTACTCGGAGCGGCCCCCCGATACGCAGTATTTT.

A single count supports this clonotype. This chain uses TRBV2 with TRBJ1-4, with D perhaps TRBD1 (6 bases). V lost 8 bases and J lost 6, with 16 bases in between. Germline V CDR1 and CDR2: SNHLY, FYNNEI. The CDR3 is 14 residues long. CDR3 loop: CASSQQGTYEKLFF. The DNA of the CDR3 is TGTGCCAGCTCTCAGCAGGGGACATATGAAAAACTGTTTTTT.

This clonotype showed up just once. The CDR3 loop is CATPCSGSSLCEQYF. The CDR3 region has the DNA TGTGCCACTCCCTGTAGCGGGAGTAGTTTGTGTGAGCAGTACTTC. The V gene is TRBV18, the J gene TRBJ2-5; 9 bases agree with TRBD2. J was trimmed by 11 bases and V by 10 bases; bases with no gene match: 20. CDR3 length: 15 amino acids. Per the germline V gene, CDR1 is KGHSH and CDR2 is LQKENI.

This chain uses TRBV19 with TRBJ2-2; possible D gene TRBD1, 5 bases. Germline CDR1 reads LNHDA; CDR2 reads SQIVND (reference sequence). This CDR3 has 12 amino acids. The CDR3 reads CAGASITGELFF. The DNA for the CDR3 is TGTGCTGGGGCTAGTATCACCGGGGAGCTGTTTTTT.

J is TRBJ2-5 and V is TRBV6-2 or TRBV6-3; D is perhaps TRBD1 (6 bases). The CDR3 sequence is 13 residues long. Trimming stripped 6 bases from V and 2 bases from J, with 10 bases between. Germline assignment: CDR1 MNHEY and CDR2 SVGEGT. Written as DNA, the CDR3 is TGTGCCAGCAGAACGCAGGGGCAAGAGACCCAGTACTTC. The encoded protein is CASRTQGQETQYF.

This clonotype was counted between two and nine times. The V gene is TRBV4-1, the J gene TRBJ1-4, with no clear D. The germline V gene has CDR1 MGHRA and CDR2 YSYEKL. With 0 bases removed from V and 6 bases from J, the gap between germline ends came to 11 bases. This CDR3 has 15 amino acids. The CDR3 DNA reads as TGCGCCAGCAGCCAAGATCGGGTCTTAGATGAAAAACTGTTTTTT. Translating gives CASSQDRVLDEKLFF.

The chain is built from TRBV2 and TRBJ2-3; the D gene is possibly TRBD2 (5 bases). The CDR3 totals 15 residues. V was cut by 2 bases and J by 1 base, with 10 bases left in between. Germline CDR1 is SNHLY and CDR2 is FYNNEI. For the CDR3, the DNA is TGTGCCAGCAGTGAACGGGGTCAACGCACAGATACGCAGTATTTT. Amino acid sequence: CASSERGQRTDTQYF.

The gene calls are TRBV7-2 and TRBJ2-1; 8 nucleotides match TRBD1. There are 15 residues in the CDR3. The J segment lost 6 bases and the V segment lost 1 base, leaving 5 bases of the junction unmatched. Germline CDR1 reads SGHTA; CDR2 reads FQGNSA. The CDR3 nucleotides are TGTGCCAGCAGCTTAGGGGGACAGGCCTCCAATGAGCAGTTCTTC. Amino acids: CASSLGGQASNEQFF. Full variable domain (remainder filled in from reference TRBV7-2 and TRBJ2-1): GAGVSQSPSNKVTEKGKDVELRCDPISGHTALYWYRQSLGQGLEFLIYFQGNSAPDKSGLPSDRFSAERTGGSVSTLTIQRTQQEDSAVYLCASSLGGQASNEQFFGPGTRLTVL.

This clonotype has a handful of counts. This sequence joins TRBV6-2 or TRBV6-3 and TRBJ2-7; 10 nucleotides align to TRBD1. Germline lookup yields CDR1 MNHEY and CDR2 SVGEGT. CDR3 length equals 12 residues. Trimming at V came to 9 bases and at J to 3 bases, leaving 2 bases not matched to a gene. CDR3 nucleotide sequence: TGTGCCAGTGGGACAGGGGACTACGAGCAGTACTTC. This codes for CASGTGDYEQYF.

In DNA, the CDR3 is TGTGCCAGCAGTTACGCCATAGCGGGAGGTACCTACAATGAGCAGTTCTTC. Translated, it gives CASSYAIAGGTYNEQFF. The V call is TRBV6-5, the J call TRBJ2-1; the match to TRBD2 covers 10 bases. Germline V gene data show CDR1 as MNHEY and CDR2 as SVGAGI. V lost 2 bases, J lost 2 bases, and 6 bases stayed unmatched. The CDR3 totals 17 residues.

Only a few counts were recorded for this clonotype. This chain joins TRBV12-3 or TRBV12-4 and TRBJ2-5, with D uncertain. The CDR3 has 14 amino acids. V was clipped by 2 bases and J by 1 base, with 8 bases between them. The CDR3 loop reads CASSLRQIQETQYF. The CDR3 nucleotides are TGTGCCAGCAGTTTACGGCAGATCCAAGAGACCCAGTACTTC.

The chain carries TRBV15 and TRBJ2-7; tentative D call: TRBD1 (6 bases). The CDR3 loop spans 14 amino acids. The germline V gene has CDR1 LNHNV and CDR2 YYDKDF (reference sequence). V lost 1 base and J 4 bases, leaving 11 bases between the germline ends. Here the CDR3 DNA reads TGTGCCACCAGCAGAGGGGACAATTTATACGAGCAGTACTTC. It translates to CATSRGDNLYEQYF.

The CDR3 spells CASSLTSTSGSIYNEQFF. The CDR3 coding sequence is TGTGCCAGCAGCTTAACGTCCACTAGCGGATCCATCTACAATGAGCAGTTCTTC. The chain has TRBV7-3 and TRBJ2-1, with TRBD2 matching 8 bases. With 0 bases clipped from V and 3 bases from J, the junction kept 10 bases outside the gene matches. The CDR3 covers 18 residues. Germline assignment: CDR1 SGHTA and CDR2 FQGTGA.

This clonotype has just one count. This rearrangement joins TRBV3-1 to TRBJ2-4; a possible D gene is TRBD1 (6 bases). This CDR3 has 14 amino acids. Per the germline V gene, CDR1 is LGHDT and CDR2 is YNNKEL (reference sequence). The ends were cut back, 1 base at V and 4 bases at J, with 8 bases in the middle. The CDR3 spells CASSQGGQKNIQYF. The CDR3 nucleotides are TGTGCCAGCAGCCAAGGTGGACAGAAAAACATTCAGTACTTC.

This clonotype has just a few counts. The chain has TRBV20-1 and TRBJ2-1, with TRBD1 identical over 7 bases. The J call may be in error: the DNA end matches TRBJ2-7 better. The CDR3 loop spans 15 amino acids. In germline, CDR1 is DFQATT, CDR2 SNEGSKA (reference sequence). CDR3 nucleotide sequence: TGCAGTGCTAGAGACCAAACAGGGGCCTACTACGAGCAGTACTTC. It specifies CSARDQTGAYYEQYF.

The V call is TRBV6-1, the J call TRBJ2-7; 7 bases are a match to TRBD1. The CDR3 consists of 15 residues. The V segment lost 3 bases and the J segment 0 bases; nucleotides outside the gene matches: 5. From germline, CDR1 is MNHNS and CDR2 SASEGT. The DNA of the CDR3 is TGTGCCAGCAGTGAGTACAGGGGTTTCTCCTACGAGCAGTACTTC. Translating it yields CASSEYRGFSYEQYF.

This sequence joins TRBV20-1 and TRBJ1-1; D uncertain. CDR1 is DFQATT, CDR2 SNEGSKA, per germline (reference sequence). The CDR3 consists of 20 residues. The V end was cut by 1 base, the J end by 3 bases, with 30 bases between. The CDR3 is CSARGYTLGQATQADTEAFF. The DNA of the CDR3 is TGCAGTGCTAGAGGCTATACCCTGGGTCAGGCCACCCAAGCGGACACTGAAGCTTTCTTT.

The rearrangement uses TRBV29-1 and TRBJ2-7; TRBD1 matches at 8 bases. The CDR3 length is 14 residues. Germline V gene lookup returns CDR1 SQVTM and CDR2 ANQGSEA. J lost 2 bases, V lost 5 bases, and 8 bases had no gene match. Written as DNA, the CDR3 is TGCAGCGTTAAGGGACAGGAAGGACCCTACGAGCAGTACTTC. This translates into CSVKGQEGPYEQYF.

The rearrangement joins TRBV18 to TRBJ2-7, with unresolved D. Deletions cut 2 bases from V and 7 bases from J, with 12 bases between. CDR3 length equals 13 residues. Germline lookup yields CDR1 KGHSH and CDR2 LQKENI. The CDR3 DNA reads as TGTGCCAGCTCACCAGTCCAGTACAATGAGCAGTACTTC. Protein: CASSPVQYNEQYF.

There are a few counts of this clonotype. The V and J genes are TRBV7-2 and TRBJ2-5; D gene unclear. The germline V and J ends were trimmed by 3 bases and 2 bases, with 10 bases remaining between them. Germline values: CDR1 SGHTA, CDR2 FQGNSA. The CDR3 has 14 residues. The CDR3 nucleotides read TGTGCCAGCAGCTTTCTGGGTGGGCAAGAGACCCAGTACTTC. Encoded protein: CASSFLGGQETQYF.

This clonotype was observed a few times. The V gene is TRBV2, the J gene TRBJ2-3, with 10 bases lining up with TRBD2. The CDR3 totals 12 residues. Germline V lookup: CDR1 SNHLY, CDR2 FYNNEI. The V segment lost 9 bases and the J segment 4 bases; nucleotides outside the gene matches: 1. DNA of the CDR3: TGTGCCAGGGGGACTAGCGCAGATACGCAGTATTTT. It is translated as CARGTSADTQYF.

CDR3 sequence (DNA): TGTGCCAGCAGCCAAGCAGACCGCGGGACTGAAGCTTTCTTT. Translated, it gives CASSQADRGTEAFF. The chain carries TRBV4-2 and TRBJ1-1; D is uncertain. Per germline, CDR1 LGHNA and CDR2 YNFKEQ. The V end lost 1 base, the J end lost 5 bases, and 11 bases lay between the germline ends. The length of the CDR3 is 14 residues.